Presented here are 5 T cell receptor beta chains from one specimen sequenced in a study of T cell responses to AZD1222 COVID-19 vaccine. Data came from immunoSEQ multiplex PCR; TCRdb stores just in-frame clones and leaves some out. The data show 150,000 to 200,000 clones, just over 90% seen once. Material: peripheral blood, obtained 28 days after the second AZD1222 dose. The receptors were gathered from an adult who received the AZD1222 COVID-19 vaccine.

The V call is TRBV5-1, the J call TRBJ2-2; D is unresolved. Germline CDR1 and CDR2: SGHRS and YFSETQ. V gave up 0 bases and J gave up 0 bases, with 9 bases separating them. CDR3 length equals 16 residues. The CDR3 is CASSLAQAPNTGELFF. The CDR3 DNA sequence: TGCGCCAGCAGCTTGGCCCAGGCCCCGAACACCGGGGAGCTGTTTTTT. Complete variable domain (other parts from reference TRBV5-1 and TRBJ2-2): KAGVTQTPRYLIKTRGQQVTLSCSPISGHRSVSWYQQTPGQGLQFLFEYFSETQRNKGNFPGRFSGRQFSNSRSEMNVSTLELGDSALYLCASSLAQAPNTGELFFGEGSRLTVL.

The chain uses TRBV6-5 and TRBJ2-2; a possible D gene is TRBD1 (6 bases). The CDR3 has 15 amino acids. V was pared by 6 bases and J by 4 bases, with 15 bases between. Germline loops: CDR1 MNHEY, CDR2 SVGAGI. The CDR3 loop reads CASRNVQGSTGELFF. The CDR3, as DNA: TGTGCCAGCAGAAACGTACAGGGCAGCACCGGGGAGCTGTTTTTT.

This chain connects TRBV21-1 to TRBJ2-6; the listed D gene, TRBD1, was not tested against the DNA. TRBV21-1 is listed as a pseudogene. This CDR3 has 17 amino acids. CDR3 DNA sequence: TGTGCTATGGTGGGCAGGGGACGAAGTTCTGGGGCCAACGTCCTGACTTTC. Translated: CAMVGRGRSSGANVLTF.

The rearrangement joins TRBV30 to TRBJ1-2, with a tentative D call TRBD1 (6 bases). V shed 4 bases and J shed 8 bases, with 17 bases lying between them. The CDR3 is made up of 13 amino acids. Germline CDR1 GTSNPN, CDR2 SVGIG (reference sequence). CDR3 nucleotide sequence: TGTGCCTGGACCCCGGGACATCGGTTGGGCTACACCTTC. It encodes CAWTPGHRLGYTF.

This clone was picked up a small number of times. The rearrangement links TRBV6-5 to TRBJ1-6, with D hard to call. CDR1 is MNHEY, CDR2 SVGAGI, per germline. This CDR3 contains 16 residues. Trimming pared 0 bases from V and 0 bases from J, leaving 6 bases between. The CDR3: CASSYSDGSYNSPLHF. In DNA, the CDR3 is TGTGCCAGCAGTTACTCGGACGGCTCCTATAATTCACCCCTCCACTTT.